This T cell receptor (beta chain) was recorded in a study of control samples from healthy donors and cancer patients (dated by TCRdb to between 2020 and 2021). In its sample, this clone was seen once. Its recognized antigen is unknown. The record has no base qualities; no much larger clone is one base away. Libraries were built with the immunoSEQ multiplex PCR assay. TCRdb obtained this table from immuneACCESS and retained in-frame rearrangements with V and J assigned. These tables miss some clones; where compared with another copy, unresolved V genes account for less than half of the shortfall, and the remainder is unexplained. For this sample the table gives about 130,000 clones, of which around 90% were detected only once. The biggest ten clones account for about 2.3% of the sample. As encoded in the germline V gene, CDR1 is MNHEY while CDR2 is SVGAGI. Trimming removed 0 bases from V and 5 bases from J; the gene matches leave 9 bases unexplained. The CDR3, cysteine through phenylalanine, is 16 amino acids long. Only the CDR3 DNA is retained, 48 bases long and in frame from the first base.

Sequences were obtained from blood. The chain employs TRBV6-5 and TRBJ1-2, and 7 bases in between align with TRBD1. This receptor was obtained from a man aged 35 to 55 in good health. The CDR3 sequence is CASSYSSRDRVYGYTF. The DNA sequence is given as TGTGCCAGCAGTTACTCGAGCCGGGACAGAGTGTATGGCTACACCTTC.